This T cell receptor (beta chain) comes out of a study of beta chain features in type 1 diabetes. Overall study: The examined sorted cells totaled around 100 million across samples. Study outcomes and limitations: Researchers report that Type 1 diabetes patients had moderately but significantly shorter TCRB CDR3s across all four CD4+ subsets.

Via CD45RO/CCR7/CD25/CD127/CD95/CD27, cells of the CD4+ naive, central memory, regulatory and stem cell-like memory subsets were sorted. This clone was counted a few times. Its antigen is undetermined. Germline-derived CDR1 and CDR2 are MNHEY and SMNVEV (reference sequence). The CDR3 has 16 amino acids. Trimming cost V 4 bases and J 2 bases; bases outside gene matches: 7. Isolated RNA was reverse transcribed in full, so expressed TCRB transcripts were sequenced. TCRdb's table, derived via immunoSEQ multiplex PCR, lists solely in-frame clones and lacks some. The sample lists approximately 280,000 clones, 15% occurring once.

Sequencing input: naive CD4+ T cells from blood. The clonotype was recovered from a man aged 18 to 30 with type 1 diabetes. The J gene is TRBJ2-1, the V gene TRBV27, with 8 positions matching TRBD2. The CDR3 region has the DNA TGTGCCAGCAGTTCACTACTAGCGGCGCCCTACAATGAGCAGTTCTTC. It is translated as CASSSLLAAPYNEQFF.